This is a list of T cell receptor beta chains from one sample in a study of Graves' ophthalmopathy and Graves' hyperthyroidism. TCRdb re-derived calls from the multiplex PCR reads in MiXCR, one entry per CDR3 protein. Of a few hundred thousand distinct CDR3 sequences listed, about a sixth are singletons. Material: peripheral blood. The receptors here all came from an adult woman with stable Graves' hyperthyroidism. The CDR3 runs from the conserved cysteine through the conserved F or W. D genes are given only for firm matches. Rows give clone size only sometimes, using once, few, many, or a class for an expanded clone.

many | TRBJ2-7 | TRBV4-2 | . | CASSQEYGRPYEQYF | TGTGCCAGCAGCCAAGAGTACGGGAGACCCTACGAGCAGTACTTC
. | TRBJ1-2 | TRBV19 | . | CASSISGRSTSKMVIGYTF | TGTGCCAGTAGTATCTCGGGACGATCCACATCCAAAATGGTTATTGGCTACACCTTC
many | TRBJ2-3 | TRBV12-3/TRBV12-4 | . | CASSITDTQYF | TGTGCCAGCAGTATCACAGATACGCAGTATTTT
many | TRBJ2-5 | TRBV19 | . | CASSIGSLIETQYF | TGTGCCAGTAGTATCGGCAGCCTTATCGAGACCCAGTACTTC
many | TRBJ2-7 | TRBV29-1 | . | CSVENNYEQYF | TGCAGCGTTGAGAACAACTACGAGCAGTACTTC
. | TRBJ1-1 | TRBV20-1 | . | CSALLDGLNTEAFF | TGCAGTGCCCTACTGGACGGGTTGAACACTGAAGCTTTCTTT
many | TRBJ1-1 | TRBV25-1 | . | CASSETQRTEAFF | TGTGCCAGCAGTGAGACTCAACGCACTGAAGCTTTCTTT
many | TRBJ2-7 | TRBV15 | . | CATSRVPGFRSEQYF | TGTGCCACCAGCAGAGTCCCAGGGTTTAGAAGCGAGCAGTACTTC
. | TRBJ2-7 | TRBV4-1 | . | CASSQVYEVQGSYEQYF | TGCGCCAGCAGCCAAGTTTATGAGGTGCAGGGCTCCTACGAGCAGTACTTC
many | TRBJ2-7 | TRBV4-2 | TRBD2 | CASSQDATSGRRYEQYF | TGTGCCAGCAGCCAAGATGCGACTAGCGGGAGGAGGTACGAGCAGTACTTC